The 26 T cell receptor beta chains below all came from one sample that was sequenced in a study of blood T cell repertoires in COVID-19. TCRdb's copy holds only in-frame clones and misses some; the assay was immunoSEQ multiplex PCR. This table holds about 270,000 clones, more than 75% found once. The material sequenced was PBMCs or T cells enriched from blood (not recorded which). The receptor set was obtained from a woman in her thirties or forties with acute COVID-19.

The chain uses TRBV7-9 and TRBJ1-1, with 8 bases that match TRBD1. The CDR3 is 15 amino acids. CDR1 SEHNR and CDR2 FQNEAQ come from the germline V gene (reference sequence). J was trimmed by 3 bases and V by 5 bases; bases with no gene match: 8. The CDR3 region has the DNA TGTGCCAGCAGCCCAAGACAGGGGAGACACACTGAAGCTTTCTTT. This encodes CASSPRQGRHTEAFF.

With regard to this clone: This sample includes further DNA sequences coding for the same CDR3. The chain recombines TRBV14 with TRBJ1-1; perhaps TRBD1 as D (6 bases). Germline CDR1 and CDR2: SGHDN and FVKESK. The V and J ends lost 1 base and 1 base respectively, with 10 bases between them. The CDR3 has 15 residues. As DNA, the CDR3 is TGTGCCAGCAGCCAAGCGGGGGGCCGGAACACTGAAGCTTTCTTT. Protein sequence: CASSQAGGRNTEAFF.

The chain joins TRBV28 to TRBJ1-5; D remains ambiguous. Germline V CDR1 and CDR2: MDHEN, SYDVKM. The V gene lost 4 bases and the J gene lost 3 bases, with 13 bases spanning the gap. The CDR3 covers 15 residues. CDR3 nucleotide sequence: TGTGCCAGCAGTTCCTTCCGGACTGACAATCAGCCCCAGCATTTT. As protein: CASSSFRTDNQPQHF.

The chain couples TRBV19 to TRBJ1-1; TRBD1 agrees at 11 bases. The germline gives CDR1 LNHDA, CDR2 SQIVND (reference sequence). J gave up 5 bases and V 4 bases, and 6 bases lay outside the gene matches. The CDR3 loop spans 15 amino acids. CDR3 loop: CASSRADRGRTEAFF. DNA of the CDR3: TGTGCCAGTAGTAGGGCGGACAGGGGGCGGACTGAAGCTTTCTTT.

This chain links TRBV14 with TRBJ2-1; 10 bases agree with TRBD2. In germline, CDR1 is SGHDN, CDR2 FVKESK. The trim removed 0 bases at V and 5 bases at J, leaving 22 bases unmatched. The length of the CDR3 is 22 residues. The CDR3 reads CASSQEWTSSVLAGTRDNEQFF. The CDR3 DNA reads as TGTGCCAGCAGCCAAGAGTGGACATCCTCCGTACTAGCGGGGACCCGAGACAATGAGCAGTTCTTC.

This clone was seen only a few times. This chain connects TRBV7-9 to TRBJ2-6; 7 nucleotides match TRBD1. CDR1 and CDR2 (germline): SEHNR, FQNEAQ (reference sequence). V lost 5 bases and J lost 4; bases outside the gene matches: 8. The CDR3 has 16 residues. The CDR3 nucleotides are TGTGCCAGCAGCCCAACAGGGGCGGGCGGGGCCAACGTCCTGACTTTC. It codes for CASSPTGAGGANVLTF.

The J gene is TRBJ1-4, the V gene TRBV10-3; a possible D gene is TRBD1 (6 bases). The length of the CDR3 is 13 residues. Looked up from germline, CDR1 is ENHRY and CDR2 is SYGVKD. V was cut by 4 bases and J by 3 bases, with 6 bases left in between. This chain's CDR3 is CAISAGANEKLFF. For the CDR3, the DNA is TGTGCCATCAGTGCAGGGGCTAATGAAAAACTGTTTTTT.

V gene TRBV7-6 combines with J gene TRBJ1-3, with TRBD1 matching over 9 bases. V shed 5 bases, J shed 7 bases, and the junction held 3 bases outside the gene matches. CDR3 size: 13 residues. In germline, CDR1 is SGHVS, CDR2 FNYEAQ. DNA of the CDR3: TGTGCCAGCAGCCAAGACAGGGGGAACACCATATATTTT. Amino acid sequence: CASSQDRGNTIYF.

This clone was recorded once. The CDR3 spells CASSSSGGRAEAFF. CDR3 nucleotide sequence: TGTGCCAGCAGCTCATCAGGGGGAAGGGCTGAAGCTTTCTTT. V gene TRBV13 combines with J gene TRBJ1-1; 7 nucleotides agree with TRBD1. The CDR3 has 14 amino acids. Germline V CDR1 and CDR2: PRHDT, FYEKMQ (reference sequence). J gave up 6 bases and V 4 bases, and 8 bases lay outside the gene matches.

This chain uses TRBV3-1 (or the pseudogene TRBV3-2) with TRBJ2-1; tentatively, D is TRBD1 (5 bases). The CDR3 extends over 15 amino acids. Germline V lookup: CDR1 LGHDT, CDR2 YNNKEL (reference sequence). Deletions cut 8 bases from V and 0 bases from J, with 14 bases between. This chain's CDR3 is CASQKDTSSYNEQFF. The DNA of the CDR3 is TGTGCCAGCCAAAAGGACACGAGCTCCTACAATGAGCAGTTCTTC.

The rearrangement uses TRBV4-3 and TRBJ2-5, with 7 bases aligning to TRBD2. CDR3 length equals 15 residues. Germline V CDR1 and CDR2: LGHNA, YSLEER. The V gene end was trimmed by 1 base and the J gene end by 1 base; junction bases not matched to a gene: 3. The CDR3 region has the DNA TGCGCCAGCAGCCAAGCGGGGAGGGTCCAAGAGACCCAGTACTTC. It codes for CASSQAGRVQETQYF.

This sequence joins TRBV11-2 and TRBJ2-5; D remains unclear. This CDR3 is 14 amino acids long. Germline V gene sequence: CDR1 SGHAT, CDR2 FQNNGV. Trimming took off 1 base at V and 5 bases at J, with 11 bases between the two ends. This CDR3 is CASSLGSAWETQYF. The CDR3 nucleotides are TGTGCCAGCAGCTTAGGCAGCGCTTGGGAGACCCAGTACTTC.

This rearrangement joins TRBV5-5 to TRBJ2-7, with a weak D call TRBD2 (5 bases). CDR1 is SGHKS, CDR2 YYEKEE, per germline (reference sequence). V lost 2 bases and J lost 6, with 9 bases in between. The CDR3 is 12 residues long. The CDR3 spells CASSFDYGEQYF. In nucleotides, the CDR3 is TGTGCCAGCAGCTTTGACTATGGCGAGCAGTACTTC.

The chain links TRBV18 to TRBJ1-2; the D gene is possibly TRBD1 (6 bases). The CDR3 covers 15 residues. CDR1 and CDR2 from the germline V gene are KGHSH and LQKENI. The germline V and J ends were trimmed by 0 bases and 8 bases, with 16 bases remaining between them. CDR3 sequence reads: CASSPPGAPETGYTF. The CDR3 nucleotides are TGTGCCAGCTCACCACCGGGGGCCCCGGAGACAGGCTACACCTTC.

The chain uses TRBV11-3 and TRBJ2-7, with TRBD1 identical over 7 bases. The CDR3 has 19 amino acids. Germline trimming cut 0 bases from V and 3 bases from J; bases unmatched to any gene: 17. Germline CDR1 reads SGHNT; CDR2 reads YENEEA. CDR3 in amino acids: CASSLDKTGKGKLHYEQYF. The CDR3 DNA is TGTGCCAGCAGCTTAGACAAGACAGGGAAGGGGAAACTTCACTACGAGCAGTACTTC.

V gene TRBV6-5 combines with J gene TRBJ1-5; TRBD1 agrees at 8 bases. The CDR3 spans 14 residues. V lost 2 bases, J lost 4 bases, and 1 base stayed unmatched. CDR1 and CDR2 (germline): MNHEY, SVGAGI. The CDR3 region has the DNA TGTGCCAGCAGTTACCGGACAGGGAATCAGCCCCAGCATTTT. This gives the protein CASSYRTGNQPQHF.

V is TRBV24-1 and J is TRBJ1-2; the match to TRBD1 covers 7 bases. The CDR3 loop spans 18 amino acids. The V gene end was trimmed by 2 bases and the J gene end by 0 bases; junction bases not matched to a gene: 11. Germline-derived CDR1 and CDR2 are KGHDR and SFDVKD. CDR3 nucleotides: TGTGCCACCAGTGATTCTCGGGCAGGGGGATGGACTAACTATGGCTACACCTTC. It is translated as CATSDSRAGGWTNYGYTF.

The gene calls are TRBV11-2 and TRBJ1-3; a possible D gene is TRBD1 (5 bases). From germline, CDR1 is SGHAT and CDR2 FQNNGV. The V and J ends lost 2 bases and 2 bases respectively, with 13 bases between them. This CDR3 comprises 16 residues. The CDR3 nucleotides are TGTGCCAGCAGCTTATCTGCAGGGCCAGCTGGAAACACCATATATTTT. As protein: CASSLSAGPAGNTIYF.

This clone was observed once. V usage is TRBV9 and J usage is TRBJ1-4; possible D gene TRBD1, 5 bases. Trimming took off 4 bases at V and 2 bases at J, with 9 bases between the two ends. The CDR3 runs to 14 residues. The germline CDR1 and CDR2 sequences are SGDLS and YYNGEE. CDR3 protein: CASSPDSTNEKLFF. The CDR3 DNA reads as TGTGCCAGCAGCCCCGACAGTACTAATGAAAAACTGTTTTTT.

The gene calls are TRBV6-6 and TRBJ2-7; 11 positions match TRBD2. The germline gives CDR1 MNHNY, CDR2 SVGAGI (reference sequence). CDR3 length: 16 amino acids. The ends lost 5 bases at V and 2 bases at J; junction bases unmatched: 8. CDR3 in amino acids: CASSTTTSGTPYEQYF. In nucleotides, the CDR3 is TGTGCCAGCAGTACCACGACTAGCGGGACGCCCTACGAGCAGTACTTC.

A few counts support this clone. The chain has TRBV30 and TRBJ1-1, with a weak D call TRBD1 (6 bases). The CDR3 sequence is 13 residues long. V lost 4 bases, J lost 7 bases, and 16 bases lay in between. CDR1 GTSNPN and CDR2 SVGIG come from the germline V gene (reference sequence). CDR3 in DNA: TGTGCCTGGACGGCAGGGGATGGTGGTGAAGCTTTCTTT. Encoded protein: CAWTAGDGGEAFF. The variable domain in full, with the rest retrieved from reference TRBV30 and TRBJ1-1, is SQTIHQWPATLVQPVGSPLSLECTVEGTSNPNLYWYRQAAGRGLQLLFYSVGIGQISSEVPQNLSASRPQDRQFILSSKKLLLSDSGFYLCAWTAGDGGEAFFGQGTRLTVV.

The chain combines TRBV7-8 with TRBJ1-6; the D gene is possibly TRBD1 (5 bases). CDR1 SGHVS and CDR2 FQNEAQ come from the germline V gene. The CDR3 contains 14 residues. V shed 4 bases and J shed 8 bases, with 12 bases lying between them. DNA for the CDR3: TGTGCCAGCAGCTGGGAGGGGACGGATTCACCCCTCCACTTT. Its protein product is CASSWEGTDSPLHF.

J is TRBJ1-5 and V is TRBV30; 8 nucleotides agree with TRBD1. The CDR3 consists of 13 residues. Germline V gene lookup returns CDR1 GTSNPN and CDR2 SVGIG (reference sequence). The ends lost 2 bases at V and 5 bases at J; junction bases unmatched: 2. Here the CDR3 DNA reads TGTGCCTGGAGTCAGGGGGCGGATCAGCCCCAGCATTTT. Its translation: CAWSQGADQPQHF. Full variable domain (outside the CDR3, taken from reference TRBV30 and TRBJ1-5): SQTIHQWPATLVQPVGSPLSLECTVEGTSNPNLYWYRQAAGRGLQLLFYSVGIGQISSEVPQNLSASRPQDRQFILSSKKLLLSDSGFYLCAWSQGADQPQHFGDGTRLSIL.

The chain recombines TRBV6-2 or TRBV6-3 with TRBJ2-1; 7 nucleotides line up with TRBD2. The CDR3 is made up of 14 amino acids. V lost 5 bases to trimming and J lost 2 bases; unmatched junction nucleotides: 3. Germline V lookup: CDR1 MNHEY, CDR2 SVGEGT. The CDR3 protein is CASSETSTYNEQFF. The CDR3 DNA sequence: TGTGCCAGCAGTGAGACTAGCACCTACAATGAGCAGTTCTTC.

The chain links TRBV5-4 to TRBJ1-1; D unresolved. Trimming cost V 4 bases and J 0 bases, with 22 bases left between them. Per the germline V gene, CDR1 is SGHNT and CDR2 is YYREEE (reference sequence). This CDR3 is 18 amino acids long. CDR3 DNA sequence: TGTGCCAGCAGCACCGTAAAGGCGAGCGGGATTTTGAACACTGAAGCTTTCTTT. Residues: CASSTVKASGILNTEAFF.

V is TRBV5-1 and J is TRBJ2-7; the match to TRBD2 covers 11 bases. Germline trimming cut 4 bases from V and 3 bases from J; bases unmatched to any gene: 3. Germline-derived CDR1 and CDR2 are SGHRS and YFSETQ. The CDR3 extends over 14 amino acids. The chain's CDR3 is CASSRGTSGYEQYF. DNA of the CDR3: TGCGCCAGCAGCCGCGGGACTAGCGGCTACGAGCAGTACTTC. Together with reference TRBV5-1 and TRBJ2-7, the CDR3 gives the full variable domain: KAGVTQTPRYLIKTRGQQVTLSCSPISGHRSVSWYQQTPGQGLQFLFEYFSETQRNKGNFPGRFSGRQFSNSRSEMNVSTLELGDSALYLCASSRGTSGYEQYFGPGTRLTVT.